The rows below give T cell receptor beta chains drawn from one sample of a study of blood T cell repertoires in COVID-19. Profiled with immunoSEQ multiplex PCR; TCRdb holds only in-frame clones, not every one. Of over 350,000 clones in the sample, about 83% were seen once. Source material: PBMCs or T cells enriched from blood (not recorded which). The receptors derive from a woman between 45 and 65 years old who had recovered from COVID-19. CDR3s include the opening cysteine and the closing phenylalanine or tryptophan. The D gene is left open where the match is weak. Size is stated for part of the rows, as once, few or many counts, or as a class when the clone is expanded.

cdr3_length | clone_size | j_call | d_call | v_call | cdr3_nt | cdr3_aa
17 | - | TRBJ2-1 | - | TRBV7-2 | TGTGCCAGCAGCCCCGGCCGTCCGGGGGTCGCCTACAATGAGCAGTTCTTC | CASSPGRPGVAYNEQFF
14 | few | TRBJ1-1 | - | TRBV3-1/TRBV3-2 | TGTGCCAGCAGCCAAGGAACAGTGGTAACTGAAGCTTTCTTT | CASSQGTVVTEAFF
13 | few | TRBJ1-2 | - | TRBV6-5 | TGTGCCAGCTCAGAGGCTGGGAACTATGGCTACACCTTC | CASSEAGNYGYTF
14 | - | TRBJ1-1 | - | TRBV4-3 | TGCGCCAGCAGCCACCGGTGGGGACACCGAGAAGCTTTCTTT | CASSHRWGHREAFF
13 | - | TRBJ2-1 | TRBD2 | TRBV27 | TGTGCCACCACTAGCGGCTCCTACAATGAGCAGTTCTTC | CATTSGSYNEQFF
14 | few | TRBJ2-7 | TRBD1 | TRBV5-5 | TGTGCCAGCAGCTTCGGGACAGGGCCCTACGAGCAGTACTTC | CASSFGTGPYEQYF
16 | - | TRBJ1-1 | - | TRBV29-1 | TGCAGCGTCGAGATACAGGGTCTTAGGGGGAGCACTGAAGCTTTCTTT | CSVEIQGLRGSTEAFF
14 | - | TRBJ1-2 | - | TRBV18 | TGTGCCAGCTCACCACCCTCAGGGGACTATGGCTACACCTTC | CASSPPSGDYGYTF
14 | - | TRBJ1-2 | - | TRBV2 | TGTGCCAGCAGTGAACGGGGTGGTATGGATGGCTACACCTTC | CASSERGGMDGYTF
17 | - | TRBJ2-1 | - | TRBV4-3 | TGCGCCAGCAGCCAAGAACGAGAGACTGACTCCTACAATGAGCAGTTCTTC | CASSQERETDSYNEQFF
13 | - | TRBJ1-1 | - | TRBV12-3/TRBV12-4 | TGTGCCAGCAGCATGGGGAGGAGCACTGAAGCTTTCTTT | CASSMGRSTEAFF
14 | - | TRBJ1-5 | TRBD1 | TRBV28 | TGTGCCAGCCGAGGACCAGGGGGCGGTCAGCCCCAGCATTTT | CASRGPGGGQPQHF
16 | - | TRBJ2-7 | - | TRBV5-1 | TGCGCCAGCAGCTTGGTGGCAGGGCTCTCCTCCTACGAGCAGTACTTC | CASSLVAGLSSYEQYF
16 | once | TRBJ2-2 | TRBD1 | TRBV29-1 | TGCAGCGCGTTGAAATGGACAGGGGGAAACACCGGGGAGCTGTTTTTT | CSALKWTGGNTGELFF
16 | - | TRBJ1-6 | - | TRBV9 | TGTGCCAGCAGCGAGCATGGGGGGTTCTATAATTCACCCCTCCACTTT | CASSEHGGFYNSPLHF
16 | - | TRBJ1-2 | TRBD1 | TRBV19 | TGTGCCAGTAAAGGGGACAGGGGGCAAAGGAACTATGGCTACACCTTC | CASKGDRGQRNYGYTF
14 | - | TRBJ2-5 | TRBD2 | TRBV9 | TGTGCCAGCACCGAGCTAGCGGATCAAGAGACCCAGTACTTC | CASTELADQETQYF
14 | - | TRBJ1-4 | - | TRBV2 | TGTGCCAGCAGAAAAGACTATTATAATGAAAAACTGTTTTTT | CASRKDYYNEKLFF
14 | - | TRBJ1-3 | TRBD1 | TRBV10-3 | TGTGCCATCACCGCGACAGGGAACGGAAACACCATATATTTT | CAITATGNGNTIYF
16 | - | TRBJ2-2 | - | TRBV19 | TGTGCCAGTAGGGAGATTCTAATACGGGACACCGGGGAGCTGTTTTTT | CASREILIRDTGELFF
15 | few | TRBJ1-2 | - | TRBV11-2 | TGTGCCAGCAGCCTTACGGACAGTACTAACTATGGCTACACCTTC | CASSLTDSTNYGYTF
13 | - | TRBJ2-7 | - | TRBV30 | TGTGCCTGGAGCGCCCGCGGGTCGTACGAGCAGTACTTC | CAWSARGSYEQYF
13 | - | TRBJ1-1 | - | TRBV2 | TGTGCCAGCAGTGTAACAGAGAACACTGAAGCTTTCTTT | CASSVTENTEAFF
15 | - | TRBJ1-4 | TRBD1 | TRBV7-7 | TGTGCTAGCAGTCGAAACGACAGGGTCGGGGAAAAACTGTTTTTT | CASSRNDRVGEKLFF
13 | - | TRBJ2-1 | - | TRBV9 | TGTGCCAGCAGCAACCCTTGGGGCGATGGGCAGTTCTTC | CASSNPWGDGQFF
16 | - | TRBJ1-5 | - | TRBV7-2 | TGTGCCAGCAGCCCATTCACAGGGCTTTCGGATCAGCCCCAGCATTTT | CASSPFTGLSDQPQHF
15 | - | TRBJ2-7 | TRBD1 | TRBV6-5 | TGTGCCAGCATTAAGGGACAGGGCGTTCGCTACGAGCAGTACTTC | CASIKGQGVRYEQYF
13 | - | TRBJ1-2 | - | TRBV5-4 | TGTGCCAGCAGCTCAGAACAGTCCTATGGCTACACCTTC | CASSSEQSYGYTF
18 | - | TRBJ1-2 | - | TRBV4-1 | TGCGCCAGCAGCCAATGGGCAGTAACAGGGAGGGCGCAATATGGCTACACCTTC | CASSQWAVTGRAQYGYTF
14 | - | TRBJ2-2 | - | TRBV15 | TGTGCCACCAGCAGAGATTTACAGAGCGGGGAGCTGTTTTTT | CATSRDLQSGELFF
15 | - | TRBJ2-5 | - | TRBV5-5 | TGTGCCAGCAGCCCCGGCTGGGGGCGACAAGAGACCCAGTACTTC | CASSPGWGRQETQYF
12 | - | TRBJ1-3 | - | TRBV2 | TGTGCCAGCAGTCTCAGGGGAAACACCATATATTTT | CASSLRGNTIYF
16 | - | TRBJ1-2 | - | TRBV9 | TGTGCCAGCAGCGTAGGCCCCCCGGAGATGAACTATGGCTACACCTTC | CASSVGPPEMNYGYTF
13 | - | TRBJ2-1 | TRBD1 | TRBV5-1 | TGCGCCAGCAGTGGGACAGGGGAGCCTGAGCAGTTCTTC | CASSGTGEPEQFF
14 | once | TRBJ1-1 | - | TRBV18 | TGTGCCAGCTCACCTGGGGCGTCGAACACTGAAGCTTTCTTT | CASSPGASNTEAFF
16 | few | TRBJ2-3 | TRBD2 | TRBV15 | TGTGCCACCAGCAACCCATCCCTAGCGGGGATGGATACGCAGTATTTT | CATSNPSLAGMDTQYF
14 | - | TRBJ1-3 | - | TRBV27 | TGTGCCAGCAGTTCTCTAAACTCTGGAAACACCATATATTTT | CASSSLNSGNTIYF